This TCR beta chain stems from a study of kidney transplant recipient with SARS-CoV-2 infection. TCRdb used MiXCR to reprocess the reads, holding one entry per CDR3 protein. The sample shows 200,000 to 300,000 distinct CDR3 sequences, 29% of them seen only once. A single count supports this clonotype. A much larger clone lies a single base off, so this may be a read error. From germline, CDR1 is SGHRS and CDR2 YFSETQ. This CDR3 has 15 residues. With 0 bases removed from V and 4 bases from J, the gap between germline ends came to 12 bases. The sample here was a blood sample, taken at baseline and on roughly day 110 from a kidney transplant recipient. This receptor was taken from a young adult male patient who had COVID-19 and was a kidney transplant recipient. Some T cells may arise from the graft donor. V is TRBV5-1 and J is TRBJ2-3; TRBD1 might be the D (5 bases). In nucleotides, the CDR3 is TGCGCCAGCAGCTTGGACAGGTCAGACGCAGATACGCAGTATTTT. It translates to CASSLDRSDADTQYF.